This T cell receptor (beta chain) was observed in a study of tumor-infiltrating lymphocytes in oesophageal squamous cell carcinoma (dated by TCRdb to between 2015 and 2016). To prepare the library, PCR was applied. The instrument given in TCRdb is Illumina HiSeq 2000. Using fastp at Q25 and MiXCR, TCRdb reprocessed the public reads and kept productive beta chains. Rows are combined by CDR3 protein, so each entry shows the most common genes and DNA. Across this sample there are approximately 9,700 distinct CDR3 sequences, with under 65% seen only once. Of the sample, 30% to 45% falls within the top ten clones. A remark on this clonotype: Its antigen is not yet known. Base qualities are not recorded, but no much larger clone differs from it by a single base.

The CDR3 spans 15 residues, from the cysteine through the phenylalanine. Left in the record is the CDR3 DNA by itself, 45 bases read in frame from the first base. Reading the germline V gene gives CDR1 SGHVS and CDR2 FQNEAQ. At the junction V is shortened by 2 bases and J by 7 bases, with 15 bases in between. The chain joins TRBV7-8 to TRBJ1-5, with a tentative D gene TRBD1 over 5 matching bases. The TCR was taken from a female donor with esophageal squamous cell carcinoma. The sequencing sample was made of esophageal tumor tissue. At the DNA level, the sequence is TGTGCCAGCAGCTTACATCAGGGACCGAGCCAGCCCCAGCATTTT. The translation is CASSLHQGPSQPQHF.